This T cell receptor (beta chain) was observed in a study of T cell repertoires in cytomegalovirus infection. Overall study context: From public TCR beta signatures came an indication of both CMV infection and matching HLA type.

TCRdb analysed the reads with MiXCR anew, one entry per CDR3 protein. The sample has nearly 700,000 distinct CDR3 sequences; around 31% are singletons. This clonotype turned up a few times. As yet, its antigen is unknown. The V and J ends lost 5 bases and 5 bases respectively, with 13 bases between them. This CDR3 contains 14 residues. Germline CDR1 is SSHAT and CDR2 is FNYEAQ (reference sequence). This receptor was obtained from a human donor in good health (CMV status not recorded). Some clones in this sample may be carry-over from other donors' samples. The sample here was cultured PBMCs, taken from culture after CMV antigen stimulation. The gene calls are TRBV7-7 and TRBJ2-1; D tentatively reads TRBD1 or TRBD2 (6 bases each). The CDR3 nucleotides are TGTGCCAGCAGCCCTCAGGGGAGGAACAATGAGCAGTTCTTC. This sequence encodes CASSPQGRNNEQFF.